This entry lists 24 T cell receptor beta chains sequenced from one sample in a study of cytomegalovirus exposure and HLA in healthy donors. 60 Vbeta and 13 Jbeta primers were used in PCR. Only in-frame clones appear in the TCRdb table, and some are missing; sequencing was by immunoSEQ multiplex PCR. Of 100,000 to 150,000 clones listed, roughly 71% are singletons. Sequencing was done on a sample of PBMCs. These receptors were collected from a woman aged 45-60 years in good health and CMV-seropositive.

This chain uses TRBV19 with TRBJ2-6; 7 bases fit TRBD1. This CDR3 comprises 17 residues. The V and J ends lost 4 bases and 0 bases, in that order; junction bases with no gene match: 6. The V gene's germline CDR1 is LNHDA and CDR2 SQIVND (reference sequence). The CDR3 protein is CASSTDRAPSGANVLTF. The DNA of the CDR3 is TGTGCCAGTAGTACAGACAGGGCCCCCTCTGGGGCCAACGTCCTGACTTTC.

V is TRBV5-4 and J is TRBJ2-1; 9 positions match TRBD2. Germline CDR1 SGHNT, CDR2 YYREEE (reference sequence). The CDR3 is made up of 18 amino acids. V lost 2 bases, J lost 6 bases, and 15 bases stayed unmatched. Here the CDR3 reads CASSFRLAEPQGRNEQFF. The CDR3, as DNA: TGTGCCAGCAGCTTCCGACTAGCGGAGCCGCAGGGTCGCAATGAGCAGTTCTTC. The complete variable domain, with remaining parts taken from reference TRBV5-4 and TRBJ2-1, reads ETGVTQSPTHLIKTRGQQVTLRCSSQSGHNTVSWYQQALGQGPQFIFQYYREEENGRGNFPPRFSGLQFPNYSSELNVNALELDDSALYLCASSFRLAEPQGRNEQFFGPGTRLTVL.

This clone was detected once. The CDR3 loop is CASSLALLAGIYNEQFF. DNA of the CDR3: TGTGCCAGCAGCTTAGCCCTCCTAGCGGGGATATACAATGAGCAGTTCTTC. The V and J genes are TRBV11-2 and TRBJ2-1; TRBD2 agrees at 9 bases. The V and J ends lost 1 base and 4 bases, in that order; junction bases with no gene match: 8. The CDR3 covers 17 residues. In germline, CDR1 is SGHAT, CDR2 FQNNGV.

The chain joins TRBV2 to TRBJ2-5, with TRBD2 matching 10 bases. Germline trimming cut 7 bases from V and 3 bases from J; bases unmatched to any gene: 11. The CDR3 is made up of 16 amino acids. Germline V gene data show CDR1 as SNHLY and CDR2 as FYNNEI. The CDR3 coding sequence is TGTGCCAGCAAAAAAAGAAGCGGGGGGGCTGAAGAGACCCAGTACTTC. Encoded protein: CASKKRSGGAEETQYF.

Comments on this clone: Germline is not matched at one junction end, which may reflect a read error. The chain is built from TRBV2 and TRBJ1-6; D is unresolved. This CDR3 comprises 16 residues. Germline V lookup: CDR1 SNHLY, CDR2 FYNNEI. This chain's CDR3 is CTSKSGVSSYNSPLHF. The CDR3 coding sequence is TGTACCAGCAAGAGCGGCGTAAGCTCCTATAATTCACCCCTCCACTTT.

This clone occurred once. The chain has TRBV27 and TRBJ2-3, with 10 bases aligning to TRBD2. Germline CDR1 and CDR2: MNHEY and SMNVEV (reference sequence). This CDR3 comprises 15 residues. Germline trimming cut 6 bases from V and 5 bases from J; bases unmatched to any gene: 8. The CDR3 region has the DNA TGTGCCAGCAGGCGAGCGGGGGGGCCTGGAGATACGCAGTATTTT. It is translated as CASRRAGGPGDTQYF.

The chain joins TRBV4-2 to TRBJ2-3; the match to TRBD1 covers 8 bases. Trimming removed 3 bases from V and 3 bases from J; junction bases left unmatched: 8. The CDR3 consists of 16 residues. CDR1 is LGHNA, CDR2 YNFKEQ, per germline. CDR3 nucleotides: TGTGCCAGCAGCCAGACAACAGGGGGAAGGACAGATACGCAGTATTTT. It specifies CASSQTTGGRTDTQYF.

The genes are TRBV6-1 and TRBJ1-1; 8 nucleotides align to TRBD1. Germline loops: CDR1 MNHNS, CDR2 SASEGT. The CDR3 runs to 16 residues. J lost 1 base, V lost 4 bases, and 8 bases had no gene match. CDR3 in DNA: TGTGCCAGCAGTGCTCCTTTAGACAGGGGGAACACTGAAGCTTTCTTT. This gives the protein CASSAPLDRGNTEAFF.

The rearrangement links TRBV5-4 to TRBJ2-5; a possible D gene is TRBD2 (6 bases). Germline CDR1 is SGHNT and CDR2 is YYREEE (reference sequence). The V and J ends lost 4 bases and 3 bases respectively, with 19 bases between them. The CDR3 totals 16 residues. The CDR3 loop reads CASSPGTAKREETQYF. CDR3 DNA: TGTGCCAGCAGCCCCGGGACTGCGAAAAGGGAAGAGACCCAGTACTTC.

Concerning this clone: Compared with germline, one end of the junction differs, possibly owing to a read error. V usage is TRBV7-2 and J usage is TRBJ1-4; 8 bases match TRBD1. This CDR3 spans 15 amino acids. Per the germline V gene, CDR1 is SGHTA and CDR2 is FQGNSA. The CDR3 sequence is CASSPQGAGNERLFF. DNA for the CDR3: TGTGCCAGCAGCCCTCAGGGGGCGGGTAATGAAAGACTGTTTTTT.

This clone was seen only once. The rearrangement links TRBV5-1 to TRBJ2-7; no clear D. The ends were cut back, 0 bases at V and 3 bases at J, with 7 bases in the middle. The germline V gene encodes CDR1 SGHRS and CDR2 YFSETQ. The CDR3 loop spans 13 amino acids. The CDR3 protein is CASSLGHGYEQYF. The CDR3, as DNA: TGCGCCAGCAGCTTGGGACACGGCTACGAGCAGTACTTC.

This chain joins TRBV6-5 and TRBJ1-1; weak D call: TRBD1 (5 bases). This CDR3 has 14 residues. Looked up from germline, CDR1 is MNHEY and CDR2 is SVGAGI. V was trimmed by 6 bases and J by 1 base, leaving 12 bases between them. CDR3 protein: CASRLTGGNTEAFF. The CDR3 DNA reads TGTGCCAGCAGACTGACCGGGGGGAACACTGAAGCTTTCTTT.

This clone was detected a few times. The V and J genes are TRBV4-3 and TRBJ2-7, with D maybe TRBD2 (6 bases). This CDR3 comprises 14 residues. Trimming left V 6 bases short and J 2 bases short, with 14 bases between. Germline loops: CDR1 LGHNA, CDR2 YSLEER. The CDR3 DNA reads TGCGCCAGCAGACTTTCGACGGGGGCCTACGAGCAGTACTTC. Protein sequence: CASRLSTGAYEQYF.

This clone showed up just once. The chain employs TRBV5-4 and TRBJ1-2, with TRBD1 identical over 10 bases. The CDR3 runs 14 residues. From germline, CDR1 is SGHNT and CDR2 YYREEE (reference sequence). V shed 4 bases and J 4 bases; nucleotides not matched to a gene: 4. CDR3 amino acids: CASSRDRGSYGYTF. The CDR3 DNA reads TGTGCCAGCAGCCGGGACAGGGGCTCCTATGGCTACACCTTC.

V is TRBV28 and J is TRBJ2-3, with D tentatively TRBD1 (5 bases). V lost 2 bases, J lost 1 base, and 13 bases lay in between. The CDR3 covers 16 residues. Looked up from germline, CDR1 is MDHEN and CDR2 is SYDVKM. The CDR3 loop is CASSLKGKSGTDTQYF. As DNA, the CDR3 is TGTGCCAGCAGTTTAAAGGGGAAATCGGGCACAGATACGCAGTATTTT.

This clone was found a few times. Distinct nucleotide sequences in the sample also encode this CDR3. The V and J genes are TRBV28 and TRBJ1-5; TRBD1 is a possible D gene (5 bases). The germline V gene encodes CDR1 MDHEN and CDR2 SYDVKM. This CDR3 spans 14 amino acids. Trimming took 3 bases from V and 2 from J, leaving 8 bases between them. The CDR3 coding sequence is TGTGCCAGCAGTTTTCTAGGGGGCAATCAGCCCCAGCATTTT. The encoded protein is CASSFLGGNQPQHF.

This clone was picked up one time. The rearrangement joins TRBV28 to TRBJ1-5, with 7 bases aligning to TRBD1. Germline V lookup: CDR1 MDHEN, CDR2 SYDVKM. The CDR3 sequence is 17 residues long. V gave up 4 bases and J gave up 2 bases; unmatched junction bases: 11. The CDR3 reads CASSSPHRGARNQPQHF. In DNA, the CDR3 is TGTGCCAGCAGTTCCCCACACAGGGGCGCGCGCAATCAGCCCCAGCATTTT.

V and J are TRBV6-1 and TRBJ1-5; D call uncertain. Trimming shortened V by 3 bases and J by 7 bases, and 13 bases separated the two germline ends. CDR3 length equals 14 residues. Germline CDR1 reads MNHNS; CDR2 reads SASEGT. CDR3 residues: CASSDLPVSQPQHF. In nucleotides, the CDR3 is TGTGCCAGCAGTGACTTGCCGGTGTCCCAGCCCCAGCATTTT.

The chain has TRBV5-5 and TRBJ2-7; the match to TRBD1 covers 8 bases. Germline-derived CDR1 and CDR2 are SGHKS and YYEKEE (reference sequence). This CDR3 comprises 12 residues. Trimming took 6 bases from V and 4 from J; bases not matched to a gene: 3. Written as DNA, the CDR3 is TGTGCCAGCACCCGGGACAGGTACGAGCAGTACTTC. Translating it yields CASTRDRYEQYF.

The chain is built from TRBV7-6 and TRBJ2-1; no firm D call. Germline lookup yields CDR1 SGHVS and CDR2 FNYEAQ. The CDR3 has 13 amino acids. Between the trimmed V and J ends, which lost 5 bases and 8 bases, there was a span of 13 bases. The CDR3 DNA sequence: TGTGCCAGCAGCCTCCGAGGTTGGGATGAGCAGTTCTTC. It translates to CASSLRGWDEQFF.

CDR3: CASSRTGSGNTIYF. The CDR3, as DNA: TGTGCCAGCAGCCGGACAGGCTCTGGAAACACCATATATTTT. The chain carries TRBV6-5 and TRBJ1-3, with 7 bases identical to TRBD1. V gave up 6 bases and J gave up 0 bases; unmatched junction bases: 2. Germline CDR1 MNHEY, CDR2 SVGAGI. The CDR3 loop spans 14 amino acids.

The chain has TRBV18 and TRBJ1-3; D is unclear. The CDR3 is 15 amino acids. Germline CDR1 is KGHSH and CDR2 is LQKENI. V dropped 1 base and J dropped 0 bases, with 7 bases sitting between them. The CDR3 loop is CASSPLADSGNTIYF. In DNA form, the CDR3 reads TGTGCCAGCTCACCACTAGCAGACTCTGGAAACACCATATATTTT. The whole variable domain, remainder taken from reference TRBV18 and TRBJ1-3, is NAGVMQNPRHLVRRRGQEARLRCSPMKGHSHVYWYRQLPEEGLKFMVYLQKENIIDESGMPKERFSAEFPKEGPSILRIQQVVRGDSAAYFCASSPLADSGNTIYFGEGSWLTVV.

V usage is TRBV7-3 and J usage is TRBJ1-3, with D uncertain. Germline CDR1 is SGHTA and CDR2 is FQGTGA. The ends were cut back, 5 bases at V and 7 bases at J, with 12 bases in the middle. The CDR3 sequence is 13 residues long. The CDR3 spells CASSRLRANTIYF. The CDR3 DNA follows: TGTGCCAGCAGCCGACTGAGGGCCAACACCATATATTTT. Complete variable domain (other parts from reference TRBV7-3 and TRBJ1-3): GAGVSQTPSNKVTEKGKYVELRCDPISGHTALYWYRQSLGQGPEFLIYFQGTGAADDSGLPNDRFFAVRPEGSVSTLKIQRTERGDSAVYLCASSRLRANTIYFGEGSWLTVV.

The chain is built from TRBV28 and TRBJ2-3; 10 bases map to TRBD2. CDR3 size: 14 residues. V was clipped by 7 bases and J by 6 bases; unmatched bases: 7. Germline-derived CDR1 and CDR2 are MDHEN and SYDVKM. The CDR3 loop is CASTKRGGDDTQYF. Here the CDR3 DNA reads TGTGCCAGCACTAAGCGGGGGGGCGATGATACGCAGTATTTT.